These 23 T cell receptor beta chains came from one sample sequenced in a study of blood T cell repertoires in COVID-19. Using immunoSEQ multiplex PCR, the repertoire was profiled, and TCRdb retains in-frame clones only, with some absent. The sample has about 240,000 clones, just under 85% seen once. Sequencing used peripheral blood. The receptors come from a woman older than 75 with acute or convalescent COVID-19.

The chain has TRBV21-1 and TRBJ1-1; the table's D call TRBD1 went unverified against the DNA. TRBV21-1 counts as a pseudogene. CDR3 length: 16 residues. CDR3 bases: TGTGCCAGCAGCGTAAGACAGGAGGAAGGGGACACTGAAGCTTTCTTT. It specifies CASSVRQEEGDTEAFF.

The genes are TRBV19 and TRBJ1-2; 8 bases align to TRBD1. Germline V lookup: CDR1 LNHDA, CDR2 SQIVND (reference sequence). V gave up 3 bases and J gave up 7 bases; unmatched junction bases: 7. The CDR3 consists of 14 residues. CDR3 sequence: CASSIGQGAVGYTF. The DNA of the CDR3 is TGTGCCAGTAGTATCGGGCAGGGGGCTGTTGGCTACACCTTC.

The J gene is TRBJ1-1, the V gene TRBV29-1; D gene unclear. CDR1 is SQVTM, CDR2 ANQGSEA, per germline. There are 11 residues in the CDR3. The V end lost 7 bases, the J end lost 7 bases, and 13 bases lay between the germline ends. CDR3 loop: CSALQSFEAFF. The DNA for the CDR3 is TGCAGCGCTCTACAGAGTTTTGAAGCTTTCTTT. The entire variable domain, with the rest obtained from reference TRBV29-1 and TRBJ1-1, is as follows: SAVISQKPSRDICQRGTSLTIQCQVDSQVTMMFWYRQQPGQSLTLIATANQGSEATYESGFVIDKFPISRPNLTFSTLTVSNMSPEDSSIYLCSALQSFEAFFGQGTRLTVV.

This chain links TRBV6-5 with TRBJ1-3; TRBD1 matches at 7 bases. CDR1 and CDR2 (germline): MNHEY, SVGAGI. This CDR3 region has 15 residues. V lost 0 bases and J lost 2; bases outside the gene matches: 1. In nucleotides, the CDR3 is TGTGCCAGCAGTTACTCGGGGACAGCTGGAAACACCATATATTTT. Encoded protein: CASSYSGTAGNTIYF.

The V and J genes are TRBV5-1 and TRBJ1-1, with 9 bases fitting TRBD1. CDR1 and CDR2 from the germline V gene are SGHRS and YFSETQ. V shed 2 bases, J shed 3 bases, and the junction held 5 bases outside the gene matches. The CDR3 covers 15 residues. CDR3 coding DNA: TGCGCCAGCAGCTTCCACAGGGGGCGAGACACTGAAGCTTTCTTT. It yields the protein CASSFHRGRDTEAFF. Combining the CDR3 with reference TRBV5-1 and TRBJ1-1 gives the whole variable domain KAGVTQTPRYLIKTRGQQVTLSCSPISGHRSVSWYQQTPGQGLQFLFEYFSETQRNKGNFPGRFSGRQFSNSRSEMNVSTLELGDSALYLCASSFHRGRDTEAFFGQGTRLTVV.

This clone was counted at least ten times. The rearrangement joins TRBV6-6 to TRBJ2-5; the match to TRBD2 covers 11 bases. V trimming: 6 bases; J trimming: 1 base; junction bases outside the gene matches: 7. This CDR3 has 16 amino acids. Germline V gives CDR1 MNHNY, CDR2 SVGAGI (reference sequence). Here the CDR3 DNA reads TGTGCCAGCAGACCTAGCGGGGGGCCTCTCCAAGAGACCCAGTACTTC. It is translated as CASRPSGGPLQETQYF.

This chain joins TRBV29-1 and TRBJ2-2, with D possibly TRBD1 on 5 matching bases. In germline, CDR1 is SQVTM, CDR2 ANQGSEA. The length of the CDR3 is 14 residues. The V gene lost 4 bases and the J gene lost 0 bases, with 9 bases spanning the gap. DNA for the CDR3: TGCAGCGTTGCGATCAGGGCGAACACCGGGGAGCTGTTTTTT. Translation gives CSVAIRANTGELFF.

Only one count was recorded for this clone. The genes are TRBV19 and TRBJ1-5; TRBD1 matches 7 bases. CDR3 length: 16 amino acids. Per germline, CDR1 LNHDA and CDR2 SQIVND (reference sequence). With V trimmed by 4 bases and J by 3 bases, 9 bases remained unmatched. The CDR3 DNA reads TGTGCCAGTAGTACCATAGACAGGGCCGTCAATCAGCCCCAGCATTTT. Translated: CASSTIDRAVNQPQHF.

The rearrangement links TRBV14 to TRBJ1-1; 7 bases match TRBD1. Germline V gene sequence: CDR1 SGHDN, CDR2 FVKESK. After removal of 3 bases from V and 5 bases from J, the junction contained 9 bases not matched to a gene. The CDR3 is made up of 15 amino acids. CDR3 DNA: TGTGCCAGCAGCCACCTGGGACAGCAAGGGACTGAAGCTTTCTTT. This codes for CASSHLGQQGTEAFF.

The chain employs TRBV6-5 and TRBJ1-6; D is possibly TRBD1 (5 bases). Between the trimmed V and J ends, which lost 2 bases and 9 bases, there was a span of 8 bases. This CDR3 region has 13 residues. Germline loops: CDR1 MNHEY, CDR2 SVGAGI. CDR3 amino acids: CASSYETASPLHF. Written as DNA, the CDR3 is TGTGCCAGCAGTTACGAGACAGCTTCACCCCTCCACTTT.

J is TRBJ2-1 and V is TRBV12-5, with TRBD1 identical over 7 bases. Per germline, CDR1 LGHNT and CDR2 FRNRAP. The CDR3 consists of 15 residues. V lost 4 bases and J lost 2; bases outside the gene matches: 5. Here the CDR3 DNA reads TGTGCTAGTGGTTCTCAGGGGGTCACCTACAATGAGCAGTTCTTC. It translates to CASGSQGVTYNEQFF.

The rearrangement links TRBV3-1 (or the pseudogene TRBV3-2) to TRBJ1-5; 9 bases map to TRBD1. V shed 4 bases, J shed 3 bases, and the junction held 10 bases outside the gene matches. The germline V gene has CDR1 LGHDT and CDR2 YNNKEL (reference sequence). The CDR3 loop spans 17 amino acids. The CDR3 DNA reads as TGTGCCAGCAGCCCGAGCCCCGGGACAGGGTACAATCAGCCCCAGCATTTT. This gives the protein CASSPSPGTGYNQPQHF.

The chain combines TRBV27 with TRBJ2-7, with D maybe TRBD2 (5 bases). The germline gives CDR1 MNHEY, CDR2 SMNVEV (reference sequence). V gave up 8 bases and J gave up 2 bases, with 13 bases separating them. CDR3 length equals 13 residues. The CDR3 DNA reads as TGTGCCAGCCAGATGAGGGCCGCCTACGAGCAGTACTTC. Protein product: CASQMRAAYEQYF.

This sequence joins TRBV18 and TRBJ1-1, with D possibly being TRBD1 (6 bases). Trimming removed 1 base at V and 4 bases at J, with 13 bases between. CDR1 is KGHSH, CDR2 LQKENI, per germline. This CDR3 has 15 amino acids. In DNA, the CDR3 is TGTGCCAGCTCACCACAGGGGGTAGGGTTCACTGAAGCTTTCTTT. Residues: CASSPQGVGFTEAFF.

V usage is TRBV7-6 and J usage is TRBJ1-3, with 10 bases aligning to TRBD1. Trimming cost V 5 bases and J 0 bases; bases outside gene matches: 10. The CDR3 is 18 amino acids. The germline V gene encodes CDR1 SGHVS and CDR2 FNYEAQ. This chain's CDR3 is CASSPSTGGLLSGNTIYF. As DNA, the CDR3 is TGTGCCAGCAGCCCGTCGACAGGGGGCCTCCTCTCTGGAAACACCATATATTTT.

CDR3 in amino acids: CASSSSGGAHEQYF. The CDR3, as DNA: TGTGCCAGCAGCTCTAGCGGGGGGGCCCACGAGCAGTACTTC. V is TRBV7-3 and J is TRBJ2-7; 12 nucleotides align to TRBD2. Looked up from germline, CDR1 is SGHTA and CDR2 is FQGTGA. V shed 4 bases, J shed 5 bases, and the junction held 3 bases outside the gene matches. This CDR3 is 14 amino acids long.

The V and J genes are TRBV18 and TRBJ1-1, with TRBD1 identical over 7 bases. The V gene end was trimmed by 4 bases and the J gene end by 0 bases; junction bases not matched to a gene: 2. The CDR3 consists of 14 residues. Germline CDR1 and CDR2: KGHSH and LQKENI. The CDR3 bases are TGTGCCAGCTCACGGGGACAGATGAACACTGAAGCTTTCTTT. Its protein is CASSRGQMNTEAFF.

This clone has only one observation. This chain joins TRBV3-1 (or the pseudogene TRBV3-2) and TRBJ2-1; 8 nucleotides line up with TRBD1. The germline V gene has CDR1 LGHDT and CDR2 YNNKEL (reference sequence). The CDR3 has 15 residues. Trimming cost V 1 base and J 6 bases; bases outside gene matches: 5. CDR3 region: CASSQAGGASNEQFF. The CDR3 DNA reads TGTGCCAGCAGCCAAGCAGGGGGCGCTTCCAATGAGCAGTTCTTC.

This clone was seen once. The rearrangement joins TRBV6-6 to TRBJ1-5, with 7 bases that match TRBD1. Trimming removed 5 bases from V and 0 bases from J; junction bases left unmatched: 19. Germline V gene sequence: CDR1 MNHNY, CDR2 SVGAGI (reference sequence). The CDR3 has 20 amino acids. The DNA for the CDR3 is TGTGCCAGCAGTCCCGCCGGCCCGGGGACAGTGAGCTATAGCAATCAGCCCCAGCATTTT. Encoded protein: CASSPAGPGTVSYSNQPQHF.

The chain carries TRBV10-3 and TRBJ2-7, with 8 bases lining up with TRBD1. CDR3 length: 16 residues. CDR1 is ENHRY, CDR2 SYGVKD, per germline. V shed 2 bases, J shed 3 bases, and the junction held 9 bases outside the gene matches. CDR3 nucleotide sequence: TGTGCCATCAGTGAGGCAGGGGGCGCTTGGATCTACGAGCAGTACTTC. Protein: CAISEAGGAWIYEQYF.

This chain links TRBV5-1 with TRBJ1-1, with 10 bases matching TRBD1. V was clipped by 5 bases and J by 3 bases; unmatched bases: 4. The CDR3 has 14 amino acids. The germline V gene has CDR1 SGHRS and CDR2 YFSETQ. The CDR3 nucleotides are TGCGCCAGCAGAAGGACAGGGGGAGACACTGAAGCTTTCTTT. Its translation: CASRRTGGDTEAFF. Drawing the rest from reference TRBV5-1 and TRBJ1-1, the complete variable domain is KAGVTQTPRYLIKTRGQQVTLSCSPISGHRSVSWYQQTPGQGLQFLFEYFSETQRNKGNFPGRFSGRQFSNSRSEMNVSTLELGDSALYLCASRRTGGDTEAFFGQGTRLTVV.

The V and J genes are TRBV2 and TRBJ2-1; possibly TRBD2 for D (6 bases). The CDR3 is 13 amino acids. With 2 bases removed from V and 10 bases from J, the gap between germline ends came to 12 bases. Germline CDR1 and CDR2: SNHLY and FYNNEI. CDR3: CASSETPGGEQFF. Written as DNA, the CDR3 is TGTGCCAGCAGTGAAACTCCTGGAGGGGAGCAGTTCTTC.

The chain links TRBV29-1 to TRBJ1-5, with 7 bases identical to TRBD1. The junction had 8 bases not matched to a gene; V was cut back by 7 bases and J by 2 bases. This CDR3 is built from 14 residues. CDR1 is SQVTM and CDR2 is ANQGSEA in the germline V gene. The CDR3 region has the DNA TGCAGCGCCACGACCGGGACAGGCAATCAGCCCCAGCATTTT. It encodes CSATTGTGNQPQHF.